The sequence of this T cell receptor beta chain was determined in a study of T cell repertoires in cytomegalovirus infection. Study-wide context: CMV epitopes in the study were HLA-C-restricted (recently identified) and HLA-B-restricted (well studied). Evidence of both CMV infection and a matching HLA type came from public TCR beta signatures.

Trimming removed 5 bases from V and 2 bases from J, with 12 bases in between. CDR1 and CDR2 from the germline V gene are SGHAT and FQNNGV. The CDR3 contains 14 residues. Whole-study findings and limits: Predominance within the ex vivo response was attributable to HLA-C-restricted CMV-specific TCR beta clonotypes. CMV carriers with the relevant HLA were identified by cumulative public TCR beta family frequency.

Of note for this clonotype: Its antigen is currently unknown.

TCRdb independently ran MiXCR on the reads; one entry per CDR3 protein. The table has roughly 500,000 distinct CDR3 sequences, 30% to 40% seen once. The starting material was cultured PBMCs, obtained from culture after CMV antigen stimulation. The V call is TRBV11-2, the J call TRBJ1-1, with D uncertain. The TCR comes from a human donor in good health (CMV status not recorded). Some clones in this sample may be carry-over from other donors' samples. The CDR3, as DNA: TGTGCCAGCAGCCCCCCAAACACAAACACTGAAGCTTTCTTT. Amino acids: CASSPPNTNTEAFF.